These 24 T cell receptor beta chains were sequenced from one sample in a study of OX40 agonist ivuxolimab in advanced cancers. Profiled with immunoSEQ multiplex PCR; TCRdb holds only in-frame clones, not every one. The sample holds 75,000 to 100,000 clones, approximately 87% seen once. The sequencing here drew on CD4+ or CD8+ T cells sorted from blood, taken in a trial of the OX40 agonist ivuxolimab. The source is an adult with an advanced solid tumor such as melanoma, head and neck, liver or kidney cancer.

V is TRBV10-3 and J is TRBJ1-1; D perhaps matches TRBD1 (5 bases). The V end was cut by 3 bases, the J end by 6 bases, with 23 bases between. This CDR3 region has 17 residues. Germline CDR1 is ENHRY and CDR2 is SYGVKD. The CDR3 is CAISELGQSTGKAEAFF. CDR3 nucleotides: TGTGCCATCAGTGAATTAGGACAAAGTACCGGGAAGGCTGAAGCTTTCTTT.

The chain recombines TRBV18 with TRBJ1-4; D not certain. From germline, CDR1 is KGHSH and CDR2 LQKENI. V shed 1 base and J shed 1 base, with 7 bases lying between them. CDR3 length equals 15 residues. CDR3 in amino acids: CASSPQDLTNEKLFF. In nucleotides, the CDR3 is TGTGCCAGCTCACCACAAGACCTAACTAATGAAAAACTGTTTTTT.

This clone has a single count. The chain carries TRBV19 and TRBJ2-7; D is possibly TRBD1 or TRBD2 (6 bases each). The CDR3 covers 13 residues. Looked up from germline, CDR1 is LNHDA and CDR2 is SQIVND (reference sequence). V lost 8 bases to trimming and J lost 6 bases, with 17 bases between them. CDR3 region: CASSLIGGGEQYF. The CDR3 DNA is TGTGCCAGTTCCTTGATAGGAGGGGGCGAGCAGTACTTC.

This chain connects TRBV10-3 to TRBJ1-2, with a weak D call TRBD1 (6 bases). V was pared by 11 bases and J by 13 bases, with 23 bases between. The CDR3 is 12 residues long. CDR1 and CDR2 from the germline V gene are ENHRY and SYGVKD. The CDR3 sequence is CAARTDPLSPTF. CDR3 DNA sequence: TGTGCCGCCAGGACAGATCCCCTTTCGCCCACCTTC.

The chain combines TRBV6-6 with TRBJ1-6; 9 bases line up with TRBD1. The CDR3 is 14 residues long. The ends lost 4 bases at V and 8 bases at J; junction bases unmatched: 3. Germline loops: CDR1 MNHNY, CDR2 SVGAGI (reference sequence). The CDR3 loop is CASSWDREDSPLHF. The CDR3 coding sequence is TGTGCCAGCAGTTGGGACAGGGAAGATTCACCCCTCCACTTT.

The CDR3 DNA reads TGTGCCAGCAGCTTCAGCGGGAGGACCCAGGATACGCAGTATTTT. Its protein product is CASSFSGRTQDTQYF. The chain has TRBV7-3 and TRBJ2-3, with 9 bases identical to TRBD2. J gave up 6 bases and V 3 bases, and 7 bases lay outside the gene matches. CDR3 length: 15 residues. Germline CDR1 and CDR2: SGHTA and FQGTGA. Full variable domain (missing parts from reference TRBV7-3 and TRBJ2-3): GAGVSQTPSNKVTEKGKYVELRCDPISGHTALYWYRQSLGQGPEFLIYFQGTGAADDSGLPNDRFFAVRPEGSVSTLKIQRTERGDSAVYLCASSFSGRTQDTQYFGPGTRLTVL.

The rearrangement links TRBV7-6 to TRBJ2-5; 7 positions agree with TRBD2. This CDR3 is built from 14 residues. CDR1 and CDR2 (germline): SGHVS, FNYEAQ. Trimming removed 5 bases from V and 11 bases from J; junction bases left unmatched: 14. The CDR3 DNA reads as TGTGCCAGCAGCCCACTAGCGCTGTCTACGATGCAGTACTTC. Translated, it gives CASSPLALSTMQYF.

This chain links TRBV5-1 with TRBJ2-1, with D hard to call. Germline CDR1 reads SGHRS; CDR2 reads YFSETQ. The length of the CDR3 is 15 residues. The V end was cut by 3 bases, the J end by 4 bases, with 14 bases between. CDR3 sequence reads: CASSSRPDLYNEQFF. CDR3 in DNA: TGCGCCAGCAGCTCCCGACCTGATCTGTACAATGAGCAGTTCTTC.

The chain uses TRBV2 and TRBJ2-7; a possible D gene is TRBD2 (6 bases). Per the germline V gene, CDR1 is SNHLY and CDR2 is FYNNEI. V lost 4 bases and J lost 1, with 11 bases in between. The CDR3 consists of 14 residues. As DNA, the CDR3 is TGTGCCAGCAGTGTTGAGGCGGGGTCCTACGAGCAGTACTTC. Its translation is CASSVEAGSYEQYF.

The gene calls are TRBV13 and TRBJ2-7; D gene uncertain. The V gene's germline CDR1 is PRHDT and CDR2 FYEKMQ (reference sequence). This CDR3 is built from 11 residues. Trimming left V 1 base short and J 6 bases short, with 4 bases between. Here the CDR3 reads CASSLASEQYF. In nucleotides, the CDR3 is TGTGCCAGCAGCTTAGCCAGCGAGCAGTACTTC.

CDR3 bases: TGTGCCAGCAGCTTTCTGGGGCTGGGGCAGCCCCAGCATTTT. Translating it yields CASSFLGLGQPQHF. The gene calls are TRBV5-5 and TRBJ1-5; tentative D call: TRBD1 (5 bases). The CDR3 loop spans 14 amino acids. V was shortened by 2 bases and J by 7 bases, with 13 bases between the two germline ends. Germline lookup yields CDR1 SGHKS and CDR2 YYEKEE (reference sequence).

V usage is TRBV2 and J usage is TRBJ2-5; D could derive from TRBD1 or TRBD2 (6 bases each). The V gene lost 6 bases and the J gene lost 4 bases, with 12 bases spanning the gap. Germline assignment: CDR1 SNHLY and CDR2 FYNNEI. This CDR3 is built from 13 residues. The CDR3: CASRGGPGETQYF. In DNA, the CDR3 is TGTGCCAGCAGGGGGGGCCCAGGAGAGACCCAGTACTTC.

This clone is large (0.1 to 1%) by share. This chain joins TRBV6-5 and TRBJ1-1, with a tentative D call TRBD1 (5 bases). With 0 bases removed from V and 5 bases from J, the gap between germline ends came to 13 bases. CDR1 and CDR2 from the germline V gene are MNHEY and SVGAGI. The length of the CDR3 is 15 residues. DNA for the CDR3: TGTGCCAGCAGTTACTCCCTTAGAGAGGGGACTGAAGCTTTCTTT. Residues: CASSYSLREGTEAFF.

This rearrangement joins TRBV18 to TRBJ1-2; 10 positions agree with TRBD1. Germline loops: CDR1 KGHSH, CDR2 LQKENI. The CDR3 is made up of 15 amino acids. J gave up 10 bases and V 6 bases, and 14 bases lay outside the gene matches. The CDR3 DNA sequence: TGTGCCAGCTCGCAATCTCTATCCGGGACAGGGGTCTACACCTTC. This translates into CASSQSLSGTGVYTF.

This clone occurred a few times. The rearrangement links TRBV20-1 to TRBJ2-5; D call uncertain. The V gene's germline CDR1 is DFQATT and CDR2 SNEGSKA (reference sequence). Trimming took off 1 base at V and 8 bases at J, with 8 bases between the two ends. The CDR3 sequence is 11 residues long. The CDR3 DNA reads TGCAGTGCTAGAGCCCAGAGTACCCAGTACTTC. This gives the protein CSARAQSTQYF.

The J gene is TRBJ1-6, the V gene TRBV6-6; D possibly corresponds to TRBD1 (5 bases). CDR1 and CDR2 from the germline V gene are MNHNY and SVGAGI (reference sequence). The length of the CDR3 is 16 residues. The V and J ends lost 0 bases and 6 bases respectively, with 12 bases between them. The CDR3 here is CASSYSTGASNSPLHF. The CDR3 DNA reads as TGTGCCAGCAGTTACTCGACCGGGGCAAGTAATTCACCCCTCCACTTT.

The chain recombines TRBV5-1 with TRBJ2-1, with 13 positions matching TRBD2. The CDR3 covers 17 residues. With V trimmed by 5 bases and J by 0 bases, 5 bases remained unmatched. CDR1 and CDR2 (germline): SGHRS, YFSETQ. CDR3 protein: CASRGGLAGVSYNEQFF. The CDR3, as DNA: TGCGCCAGCAGGGGCGGACTAGCGGGGGTCTCCTACAATGAGCAGTTCTTC.

The chain is built from TRBV16 and TRBJ1-4; TRBD1 aligns across 8 bases. Germline V gene sequence: CDR1 KGHSY, CDR2 FQNENV. Losses at the gene ends were 1 base for V and 8 bases for J; bases not matched to a gene: 9. The CDR3 runs 16 residues. The CDR3 sequence is CASSQFRGQGGEKLFF. Written as DNA, the CDR3 is TGTGCCAGCAGCCAATTCCGTGGACAGGGAGGGGAAAAACTGTTTTTT.

The chain combines TRBV7-9 with TRBJ2-7, with 8 bases lining up with TRBD2. There are 15 residues in the CDR3. Germline V gives CDR1 SEHNR, CDR2 FQNEAQ (reference sequence). V shed 1 base, J shed 4 bases, and the junction held 6 bases outside the gene matches. Here the CDR3 DNA reads TGTGCCAGCAGCTTAGTTGCGGGAGGAGAATACGAGCAGTACTTC. Translating it yields CASSLVAGGEYEQYF. Variable domain in full (rest from reference TRBV7-9 and TRBJ2-7): DTGVSQNPRHKITKRGQNVTFRCDPISEHNRLYWYRQTLGQGPEFLTYFQNEAQLEKSRLLSDRFSAERPKGSFSTLEIQRTEQGDSAMYLCASSLVAGGEYEQYFGPGTRLTVT.

As concerns this clone: An end of the junction does not agree with germline; a read error may underlie this. The CDR3 here is CASSYSSLNGATVF. CDR3 in DNA: TGTGCCAGCAGTTACTCGAGTCTGAACGGCGCGACGGTTTTT. The V and J genes are TRBV6-5 and TRBJ2-2; D is uncertain. CDR1 and CDR2 (germline): MNHEY, SVGAGI. There are 14 residues in the CDR3.

This clone appeared a single time. The gene calls are TRBV7-9 and TRBJ2-5; no clear D. The CDR3 spans 16 residues. The germline V gene has CDR1 SEHNR and CDR2 FQNEAQ (reference sequence). Trimming shortened V by 1 base and J by 2 bases, and 14 bases separated the two germline ends. CDR3 residues: CASSLGVAGVQETQYF. The CDR3 DNA is TGTGCCAGCAGCTTAGGGGTAGCAGGCGTTCAAGAGACCCAGTACTTC. The full variable domain, its missing parts supplied by reference TRBV7-9 and TRBJ2-5, is DTGVSQNPRHKITKRGQNVTFRCDPISEHNRLYWYRQTLGQGPEFLTYFQNEAQLEKSRLLSDRFSAERPKGSFSTLEIQRTEQGDSAMYLCASSLGVAGVQETQYFGPGTRLLVL.

The chain couples TRBV6-5 to TRBJ2-1, with D possibly TRBD2 on 6 matching bases. From germline, CDR1 is MNHEY and CDR2 SVGAGI. This CDR3 has 14 amino acids. Trimming left V 1 base short and J 6 bases short, with 10 bases between. DNA for the CDR3: TGTGCCAGCAGTTACTTTACTAGCCGCAATGAGCAGTTCTTC. Amino acids: CASSYFTSRNEQFF.

V is TRBV5-1 and J is TRBJ1-2; no firm D call. Trimming removed 0 bases at V and 4 bases at J, with 7 bases between. From germline, CDR1 is SGHRS and CDR2 YFSETQ. The CDR3 runs 13 residues. CDR3 DNA sequence: TGCGCCAGCAGCTTGGATGGGTTCTATGGCTACACCTTC. Translating it yields CASSLDGFYGYTF. The variable domain in full, completed from reference TRBV5-1 and TRBJ1-2, reads KAGVTQTPRYLIKTRGQQVTLSCSPISGHRSVSWYQQTPGQGLQFLFEYFSETQRNKGNFPGRFSGRQFSNSRSEMNVSTLELGDSALYLCASSLDGFYGYTFGSGTRLTVV.

The V call is TRBV6-1, the J call TRBJ1-3; possibly TRBD1 for D (5 bases). The CDR3 has 14 amino acids. CDR1 and CDR2 (germline): MNHNS, SASEGT. The V end lost 6 bases, the J end lost 4 bases, and 13 bases lay between the germline ends. This CDR3 is CASREDMKGNTIYF. CDR3 DNA: TGTGCCAGCAGGGAGGACATGAAAGGAAACACCATATATTTT.